This T cell receptor beta chain stems from a study of blood T cell repertoires in COVID-19. About the research overall: Samples representing acute and convalescent COVID-19 were sourced from the United States, Italy and Spain. T cells, B-cell-depleted T cells, or PBMCs supplied cDNA or gDNA.

Original handling: Amplifying reference gene primers gave estimates of nucleated cell counts. Clones were sequenced by immunoSEQ multiplex PCR, and TCRdb holds only the in-frame ones, with some missing. V, J and clone size are those of that table, while D and trimming were read from the DNA. The sample lists some 280,000 clones; about 89% were seen once. Germline V CDR1 and CDR2: SGHVS, FQNEAQ. The V and J ends lost 4 bases and 0 bases, in that order; junction bases with no gene match: 3. This CDR3 has 15 amino acids. Sample: peripheral blood. The origin of this receptor is a woman between 55 and 75 years old with acute or convalescent COVID-19. The V call is TRBV7-8, the J call TRBJ1-5, with TRBD1 identical over 7 bases. CDR3 region: CASSSTGDSNQPQHF. CDR3 sequence (DNA): TGTGCCAGCAGCTCCACAGGGGATAGCAATCAGCCCCAGCATTTT.